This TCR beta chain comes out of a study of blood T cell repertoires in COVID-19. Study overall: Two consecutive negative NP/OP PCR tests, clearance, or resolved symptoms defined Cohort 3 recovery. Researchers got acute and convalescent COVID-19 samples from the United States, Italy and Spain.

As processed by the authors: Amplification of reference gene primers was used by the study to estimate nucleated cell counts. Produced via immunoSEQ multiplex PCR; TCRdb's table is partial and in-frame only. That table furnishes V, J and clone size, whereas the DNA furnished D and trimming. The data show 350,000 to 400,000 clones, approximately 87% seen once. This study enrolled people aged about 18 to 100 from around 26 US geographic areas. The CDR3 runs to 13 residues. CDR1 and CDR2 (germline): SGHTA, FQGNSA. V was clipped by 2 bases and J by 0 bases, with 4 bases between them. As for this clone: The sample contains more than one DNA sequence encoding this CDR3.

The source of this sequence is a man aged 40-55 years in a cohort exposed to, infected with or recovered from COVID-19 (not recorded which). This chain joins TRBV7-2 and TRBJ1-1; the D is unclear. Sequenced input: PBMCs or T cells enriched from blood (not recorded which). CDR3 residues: CASSLSVNTEAFF. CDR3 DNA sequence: TGTGCCAGCAGCTTATCCGTGAACACTGAAGCTTTCTTT.